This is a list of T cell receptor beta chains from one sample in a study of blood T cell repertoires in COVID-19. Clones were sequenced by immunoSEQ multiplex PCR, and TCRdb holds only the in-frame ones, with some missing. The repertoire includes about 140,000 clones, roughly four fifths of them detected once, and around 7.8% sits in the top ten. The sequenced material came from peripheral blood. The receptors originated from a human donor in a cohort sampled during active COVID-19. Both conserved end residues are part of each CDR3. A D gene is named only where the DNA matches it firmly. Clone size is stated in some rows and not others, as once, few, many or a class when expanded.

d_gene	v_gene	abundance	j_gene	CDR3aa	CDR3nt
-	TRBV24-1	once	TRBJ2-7	CATSAGLFHEQYF	TGTGCCACCAGTGCGGGACTTTTCCACGAGCAGTACTTC
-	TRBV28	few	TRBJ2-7	CASRQEPYEQYF	TGTGCCAGCAGACAAGAACCCTACGAGCAGTACTTC
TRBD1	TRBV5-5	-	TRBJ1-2	CASSFTGTGVYGYTF	TGTGCCAGCAGCTTCACCGGGACAGGGGTTTATGGCTACACCTTC
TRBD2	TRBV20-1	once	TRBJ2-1	CSASKIAGGDNEQFF	TGCAGTGCTAGTAAAATAGCGGGGGGAGACAATGAGCAGTTCTTC
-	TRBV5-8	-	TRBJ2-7	CASRSDSYEQYF	TGTGCCAGCAGATCGGACAGCTACGAGCAGTACTTC
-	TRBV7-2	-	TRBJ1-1	CASSFQRGDTEAFF	TGTGCCAGCAGCTTCCAAAGGGGCGACACTGAAGCTTTCTTT
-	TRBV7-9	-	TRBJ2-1	CASSLGWRGFSYNEQFF	TGTGCCAGCAGCTTAGGTTGGCGGGGTTTCTCCTACAATGAGCAGTTCTTC
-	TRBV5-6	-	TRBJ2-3	CASSLRRVRTDTQYF	TGTGCCAGCAGCTTAAGGCGGGTCCGCACAGATACGCAGTATTTT
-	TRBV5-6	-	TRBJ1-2	CASSLEGNYGYTF	TGTGCCAGCAGCTTGGAGGGGAACTATGGCTACACCTTC
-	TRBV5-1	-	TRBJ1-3	CASSLNRPTGNTIYF	TGCGCCAGCAGCTTGAACAGGCCAACTGGAAACACCATATATTTT
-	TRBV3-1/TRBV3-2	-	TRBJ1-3	CASSQEDSGGNTIYF	TGTGCCAGCAGCCAAGAGGATTCAGGGGGAAACACCATATATTTT
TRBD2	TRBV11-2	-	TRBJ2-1	CASSIGLAGGWGNEQFF	TGTGCCAGCAGCATTGGACTAGCGGGTGGGTGGGGGAATGAGCAGTTCTTC
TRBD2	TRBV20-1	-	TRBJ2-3	CSASSASGGAVDTQYF	TGCAGTGCTAGTTCGGCCAGCGGGGGGGCCGTAGATACGCAGTATTTT
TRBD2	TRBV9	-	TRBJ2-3	CASSVDVAGGGDTQYF	TGTGCCAGCAGCGTAGACGTAGCGGGGGGTGGAGATACGCAGTATTTT
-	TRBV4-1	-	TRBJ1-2	CASSQGGPYGYTF	TGCGCCAGCAGCCAAGGGGGGCCATATGGCTACACCTTC
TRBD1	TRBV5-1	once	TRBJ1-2	CASSLAKSGTANLNYGYTF	TGCGCCAGCAGCTTGGCCAAGTCAGGGACAGCCAATTTAAACTATGGCTACACCTTC
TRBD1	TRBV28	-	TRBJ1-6	CASSGTGLGNSPLHF	TGTGCCAGTTCCGGGACAGGGTTAGGTAATTCACCCCTCCACTTT
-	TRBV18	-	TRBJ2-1	CASQTGKNEQFF	TGTGCCAGTCAAACAGGGAAGAATGAGCAGTTCTTC
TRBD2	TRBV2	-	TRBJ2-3	CASRGTSGGDEQYF	TGTGCCAGCAGAGGGACTAGCGGGGGTGACGAGCAGTATTTT
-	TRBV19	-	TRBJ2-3	CASSFRTDTQYF	TGTGCCAGTAGTTTTAGAACAGATACGCAGTATTTT
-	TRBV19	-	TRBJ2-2	CASREGQTSTGELFF	TGTGCCAGTAGGGAGGGACAGACAAGCACCGGGGAGCTGTTTTTT
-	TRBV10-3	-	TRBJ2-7	CAISGQGLGEQYF	TGTGCCATCAGTGGGCAGGGATTGGGCGAGCAGTACTTC
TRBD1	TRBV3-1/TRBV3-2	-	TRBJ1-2	CASSPGTENYGYTF	TGTGCCAGCAGCCCCGGGACAGAGAACTATGGCTACACCTTC
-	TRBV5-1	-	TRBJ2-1	CASSLPSGYNEQFF	TGCGCCAGCAGCTTGCCGAGCGGGTACAATGAGCAGTTCTTC
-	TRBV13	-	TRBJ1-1	CASSLGDGRRSTEAFF	TGTGCCAGCAGCTTGGGAGACGGACGAAGGAGCACTGAAGCTTTCTTT
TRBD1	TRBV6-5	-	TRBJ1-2	CATWTGGSNYGYTF	TGTGCCACTTGGACAGGGGGCTCTAACTATGGCTACACCTTC
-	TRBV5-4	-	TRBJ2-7	CASSPDGGFSYEQYF	TGTGCCAGCAGCCCGGATGGGGGGTTCTCCTACGAGCAGTACTTC
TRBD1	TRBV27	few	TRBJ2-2	CASSLIRRTGPTGELFF	TGTGCCAGCAGTTTGATCCGTCGGACAGGCCCCACCGGGGAGCTGTTTTTT
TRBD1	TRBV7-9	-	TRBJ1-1	CASSPDRGRGTEAFF	TGTGCCAGCAGCCCAGACAGGGGGCGAGGGACTGAAGCTTTCTTT
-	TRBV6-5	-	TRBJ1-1	CASRWRGVSTEAFF	TGTGCCAGCAGATGGCGGGGAGTAAGCACTGAAGCTTTCTTT
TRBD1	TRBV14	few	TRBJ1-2	CASSQVGGWHYGYTF	TGTGCCAGCAGCCAAGTAGGGGGCTGGCACTATGGCTACACCTTC
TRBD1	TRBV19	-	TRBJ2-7	CASSPGQDYEQYF	TGTGCCAGTAGTCCGGGACAGGACTACGAGCAGTACTTC
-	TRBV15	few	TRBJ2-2	CATSLSGAIPNTGELFF	TGTGCCACCAGCCTCTCTGGGGCGATCCCGAACACCGGGGAGCTGTTTTTT
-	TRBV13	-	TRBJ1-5	CASSGGLLEVQPQHF	TGTGCCAGCAGCGGGGGACTATTAGAGGTTCAGCCCCAGCATTTT
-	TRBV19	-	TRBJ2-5	CASSTQETQYF	TGTGCCAGTAGTACACAAGAGACCCAGTACTTC
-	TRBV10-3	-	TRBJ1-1	CATHRTANTEAFF	TGTGCCACCCATCGGACAGCGAACACTGAAGCTTTCTTT
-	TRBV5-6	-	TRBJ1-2	CASSLASYGYTF	TGTGCCAGCAGCTTGGCGAGCTATGGCTACACCTTC
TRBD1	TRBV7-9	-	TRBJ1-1	CASSLEGTVSTEAFF	TGTGCCAGCAGCTTAGAGGGGACAGTCTCCACTGAAGCTTTCTTT
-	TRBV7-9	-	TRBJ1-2	CASSLDGGIYGYTF	TGTGCCAGCAGCTTAGACGGGGGGATCTATGGCTACACCTTC
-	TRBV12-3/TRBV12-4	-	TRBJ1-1	CASSNRAHTEAFF	TGTGCCAGCAGTAACAGGGCCCACACTGAAGCTTTCTTT
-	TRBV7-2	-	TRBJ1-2	CASSLVLAARKYGYTF	TGTGCCAGCAGCTTAGTTCTAGCTGCTAGGAAGTATGGCTACACCTTC
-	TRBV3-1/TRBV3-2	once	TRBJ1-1	CASSQKGGGAFF	TGTGCCAGCAGCCAAAAGGGAGGGGGAGCTTTCTTT
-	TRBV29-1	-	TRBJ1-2	CSVVLPGNYGYTF	TGCAGCGTTGTCCTCCCAGGGAACTATGGCTACACCTTC
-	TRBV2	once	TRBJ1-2	CASSVQEGYGYTF	TGTGCCAGCAGTGTACAGGAAGGGTATGGCTACACCTTC
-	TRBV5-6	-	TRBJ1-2	CASSLQGVGYTF	TGTGCCAGCAGCTTGCAAGGAGTCGGCTACACCTTC
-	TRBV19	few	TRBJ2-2	CASSMGRGRFTGELFF	TGTGCCAGTAGTATGGGCAGGGGAAGGTTCACCGGGGAGCTGTTTTTT
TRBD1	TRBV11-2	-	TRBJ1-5	CASSTGGNQPQHF	TGTGCCAGCAGCACAGGGGGCAATCAGCCCCAGCATTTT
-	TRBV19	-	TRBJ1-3	CASTSSPGNTIYF	TGTGCCAGTACCTCCTCCCCCGGAAACACCATATATTTT
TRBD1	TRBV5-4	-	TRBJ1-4	CASSTYTGQENEKLFF	TGTGCCAGCAGCACCTACACGGGACAGGAGAATGAAAAACTGTTTTTT
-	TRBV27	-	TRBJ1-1	CASSFSGVNTEAFF	TGTGCCAGCAGTTTCTCCGGTGTGAACACTGAAGCTTTCTTT
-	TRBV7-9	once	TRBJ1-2	CASSLGSGLHYGYTF	TGTGCCAGCAGCTTAGGCTCGGGACTTCACTATGGCTACACCTTC
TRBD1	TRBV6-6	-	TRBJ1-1	CASTRQGLAFF	TGTGCCAGCACTAGACAGGGTCTAGCTTTCTTT
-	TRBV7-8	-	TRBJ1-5	CASSLARVSNQPQHF	TGTGCCAGCAGCTTAGCACGGGTTAGCAATCAGCCCCAGCATTTT
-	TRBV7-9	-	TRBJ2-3	CASSLVGGYTDTQYF	TGTGCCAGCAGCTTAGTTGGGGGCTACACAGATACGCAGTATTTT
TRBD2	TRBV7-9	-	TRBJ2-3	CASSQTSGNTDTQYF	TGTGCCAGCAGCCAGACTAGCGGGAATACAGATACGCAGTATTTT
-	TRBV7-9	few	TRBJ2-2	CASSLGGGLQYTGELFF	TGTGCCAGCAGCTTAGGCGGGGGCCTCCAATACACCGGGGAGCTGTTTTTT
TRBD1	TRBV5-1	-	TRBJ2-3	CASSFDRGSTDTQYF	TGCGCCAGCAGCTTTGACAGGGGCAGCACAGATACGCAGTATTTT